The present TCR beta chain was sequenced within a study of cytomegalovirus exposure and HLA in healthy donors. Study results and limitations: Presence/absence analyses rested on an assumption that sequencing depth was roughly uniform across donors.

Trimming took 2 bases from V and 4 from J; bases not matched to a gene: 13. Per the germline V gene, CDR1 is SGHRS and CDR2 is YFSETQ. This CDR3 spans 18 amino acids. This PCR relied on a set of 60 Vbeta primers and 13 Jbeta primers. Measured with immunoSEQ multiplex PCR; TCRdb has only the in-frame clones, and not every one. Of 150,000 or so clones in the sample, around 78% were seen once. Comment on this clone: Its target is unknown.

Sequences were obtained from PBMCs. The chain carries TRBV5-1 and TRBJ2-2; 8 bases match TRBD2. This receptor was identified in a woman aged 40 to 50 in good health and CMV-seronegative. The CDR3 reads CASSLFPTPSGSTGELFF. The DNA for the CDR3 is TGCGCCAGCAGCTTATTCCCCACCCCTAGCGGGTCCACCGGGGAGCTGTTTTTT.